The source of this T cell receptor beta chain is a study of OX40 agonist ivuxolimab in advanced cancers. Whole-study context: Participants, roughly 81% male, averaged around 60 years of age, ranging from about 23 to 79. Eligibility admitted prior anti-PD-1, anti-PD-L1 or anti-CTLA-4 therapy; 40% to 50% had some.

About this clone: Its antigen remains unidentified.

Findings and caveats of the study: CD4+ and CD8+ T cells in blood underwent clonal expansion by week 6 at 0.1 to 3.0 mg/kg. CD8+ T cells (on average) carried more expanded clones than CD4+ T cells.

Some clones are missing from TCRdb's copy, which holds only in-frame ones; the method was immunoSEQ multiplex PCR. The sample lists tens of thousands of clones, over 75% occurring once. The germline CDR1 and CDR2 sequences are MNHEY and SMNVEV (reference sequence). This CDR3 region has 15 residues. V lost 6 bases, J lost 8 bases, and 17 bases lay in between. V is TRBV27 and J is TRBJ1-6, with D tentatively TRBD1 (5 bases). This specimen consisted of CD4+ or CD8+ T cells sorted from blood, obtained in a trial of the OX40 agonist ivuxolimab. The clonotype comes from an adult with an advanced solid tumor such as melanoma, head and neck, liver or kidney cancer. CDR3 nucleotides: TGTGCCAGCAGCCTCGGACTCCTCAGGGATTCACCCCTCCACTTT. This translates into CASSLGLLRDSPLHF.